A single sample is the source of the 4 T cell receptor beta chains below, sequenced in a study of response to subunit inactivated influenza vaccine. One entry per CDR3 protein results from TCRdb running MiXCR on the RT-PCR reads. The sample shows about 540,000 distinct CDR3 sequences, approximately 22% of them seen only once. This same sample was also taken into another study, of T cells expressing NK-cell markers. From that paper: Generation of TCR beta cDNA was performed by 5'RACE template switching incorporating UMIs.

This sample comprised CD4+ T cells sorted from PBMCs, obtained about 11 days after vaccination. Receptors originate from a man in his forties or fifties who received an inactivated influenza vaccine.

Remarks on this clonotype: Without the conserved terminal phenylalanine or tryptophan, this CDR3 likely stems from a read error. This rearrangement joins TRBV4-1 to TRBJ1-2, with D possibly TRBD1 on 6 matching bases. Trimming removed 0 bases at V and 8 bases at J, with 13 bases between. The CDR3 runs 14 residues. Germline V CDR1 and CDR2: MGHRA, YSYEKL. The DNA for the CDR3 is TGCGCCAGCAGCCAAGAAGGGGGGGCGAGGGGCTACACCGTC. Its protein is CASSQEGGARGYTV.

This clonotype was recorded only once. In nucleotides, the CDR3 is TGCAGCGTCGCCAAATCGAACACTGAAGCTTTCTTT. Protein product: CSVAKSNTEAFF. The chain links TRBV29-1 to TRBJ1-1; D not certain. CDR1 is SQVTM, CDR2 ANQGSEA, per germline. V was shortened by 6 bases and J by 1 base, with 9 bases between the two germline ends. This CDR3 is built from 12 residues.

J is TRBJ2-2 and V is TRBV15; D is perhaps TRBD1 (6 bases). The length of the CDR3 is 17 residues. V was clipped by 1 base and J by 3 bases, with 15 bases between them. CDR1 LNHNV and CDR2 YYDKDF come from the germline V gene (reference sequence). CDR3 sequence reads: CATSRAPDRVYTGELFF. In DNA form, the CDR3 reads TGTGCCACCAGCAGAGCTCCGGACAGAGTTTACACCGGGGAGCTGTTTTTT.

V usage is TRBV20-1 and J usage is TRBJ2-5; 8 bases are a match to TRBD2. V shed 5 bases and J 2 bases; nucleotides not matched to a gene: 7. The CDR3 is 14 residues long. Germline V gene sequence: CDR1 DFQATT, CDR2 SNEGSKA (reference sequence). The CDR3 DNA sequence: TGCAGTGCTGAACGGGGGGGCCGGCAAGAGACCCAGTACTTC. As protein: CSAERGGRQETQYF.